These T cell receptor beta chains were read from a single sample in a study of blood T cell repertoires in COVID-19. Here immunoSEQ multiplex PCR was the method, and the copy in TCRdb shows in-frame clones only, minus some. The table has about 48,000 clones, around 79% seen once. The sequencing input was peripheral blood. The receptors here all came from a human donor with active or convalescent COVID-19. The donor label of this sample is uncertain. Each CDR3 is given with its conserved first and last residue. A D gene is named only where the DNA matches it firmly. Some rows mark clone size as missing; the rest say once, few, many or name a class of expanded clone.

abundance	j_gene	v_gene	d_gene	CDR3nt	CDR3aa
once	TRBJ2-1	TRBV4-1	TRBD1	TGCGCCAGCAGCCAAGATGGACAGGGGTACAATGAGCAGTTCTTC	CASSQDGQGYNEQFF
.	TRBJ2-1	TRBV30	.	TGTGCCTGGAGTGTACAGGGCAGCAATGAGCAGTTCTTC	CAWSVQGSNEQFF
few	TRBJ2-7	TRBV4-3	TRBD2	TGCGCCAGCAGCCAAGATTCTGGGACTAGCAACTACGAGCAGTACTTC	CASSQDSGTSNYEQYF
.	TRBJ1-1	TRBV28	.	TGTGCCTGTTCTCCGGGGGAGACTGAAGCTTTCTTT	CACSPGETEAFF
once	TRBJ2-7	TRBV19	.	TGTGCCAGTAGTATAGCTCAGGCCAGCTCCTACGAGCAGTACTTC	CASSIAQASSYEQYF
.	TRBJ1-1	TRBV10-3	.	TGTGCCATCAGTGAGTCGGATAGACACCTGAACACTGAAGCTTTCTTT	CAISESDRHLNTEAFF
.	TRBJ2-3	TRBV11-2	TRBD2	TGTGCCAGCAGCGGGGGACTAGCGGGAATGATAGATACGCAGTATTTT	CASSGGLAGMIDTQYF
.	TRBJ2-4	TRBV5-4	.	TGTGCCAGCAGGAGCCAGGGAGCCAAAAACATTCAGTACTTC	CASRSQGAKNIQYF
.	TRBJ1-5	TRBV19	.	TGTGCCAGTAGTCCGCCGGGGGTTAGCAATCAGCCCCAGCATTTT	CASSPPGVSNQPQHF
.	TRBJ2-7	TRBV10-3	TRBD1	TGTGCCATCGCCGTAGGGACAGGGGGCAACGAGCAGTACTTC	CAIAVGTGGNEQYF
.	TRBJ2-1	TRBV11-2	.	TGTGCCAGCAGCCGACCGACAGGCGAGCAGTTCTTC	CASSRPTGEQFF
.	TRBJ2-3	TRBV6-5	.	TGTGCCAGCCGCAGGGAACTCAGCACAGATACGCAGTATTTT	CASRRELSTDTQYF
once	TRBJ1-2	TRBV7-9	.	TGTGCCAGCAGCTTAGCGGGAGCCGGTGGCTACACCTTC	CASSLAGAGGYTF
once	TRBJ2-7	TRBV3-1/TRBV3-2	TRBD2	TGTGCCAGCAGCCAAGTGGCTAGCGGGCCGGGAGCTCCCTACGAGCAGTACTTC	CASSQVASGPGAPYEQYF
.	TRBJ2-7	TRBV11-3	.	TGTGCCAGCAGCCCGGAGGGGACCGCATCTTACGAGCAGTACTTC	CASSPEGTASYEQYF
.	TRBJ1-1	TRBV18	.	TGTGCCAGCTCCCAAAGTCCGCAGACTGAAGCTTTCTTT	CASSQSPQTEAFF
once	TRBJ1-1	TRBV5-4	TRBD1	TGTGCCAGCAGCTTGGACAGGGGGACTGAAGCTTTCTTT	CASSLDRGTEAFF
.	TRBJ2-2	TRBV24-1	TRBD2	TGTGCCACCGATCGGGGGGGCACCGGGGAGCTGTTTTTT	CATDRGGTGELFF
.	TRBJ2-7	TRBV7-9	TRBD2	TGTGCCAGCAGCTCACCTAGCGGGAGCGCCTACGAGCAGTACTTC	CASSSPSGSAYEQYF
.	TRBJ2-5	TRBV7-7	TRBD1	TGTGCTAGCAGCTCGACAGGGACACAAGAGACCCAGTACTTC	CASSSTGTQETQYF
.	TRBJ1-1	TRBV30	TRBD1	TGTGCCAGACAACAGGGGGCGCGTACTGAAGCTTTCTTT	CARQQGARTEAFF
.	TRBJ2-1	TRBV7-3	TRBD2	TGTGCCAGCAGCCACAGCGGGACCTACAATGAGCAGTTCTTC	CASSHSGTYNEQFF
.	TRBJ2-1	TRBV6-5	TRBD2	TGTGCCAGCAGTCTGGGACTAGCGGGACTGAATGAGCAGTTCTTC	CASSLGLAGLNEQFF
.	TRBJ2-5	TRBV7-6	.	TGTGCCAGCAGCGGGAGAGGGGAGACCCAGTACTTC	CASSGRGETQYF
.	TRBJ1-6	TRBV6-1	.	TGTGCCAGCAGTGATATGGAGACGAATTCACCCCTCCACTTT	CASSDMETNSPLHF
.	TRBJ2-3	TRBV3-1/TRBV3-2	.	TGTGCCAGCAGCCAAGGGCAGGGCACAGATACGCAGTATTTT	CASSQGQGTDTQYF
.	TRBJ1-6	TRBV4-3	.	TGCGCCAGCAGCCAAGAGCAGGGGCCAAATTCACCCCTCCACTTT	CASSQEQGPNSPLHF
.	TRBJ1-2	TRBV12-5	TRBD1	TGTGCTAGTGGCGTACCACGACAGGGGCATGGCTACACCTTC	CASGVPRQGHGYTF
.	TRBJ1-2	TRBV6-5	.	TGTGCCAGCCATAACCTGGAACCGACAGTCTTAAAGTTC	CASHNLEPTVLKF
few	TRBJ2-2	TRBV19	.	TGTGCCAGTAGCAAGGGTGAGGGCCCTCCAACCGGGGAGCTGTTTTTT	CASSKGEGPPTGELFF